What follows is one TCR beta chain and its context. These data belong to a study of T cell responses to AZD1222 COVID-19 vaccine. V lost 9 bases to trimming and J lost 3 bases, with 12 bases between them. The germline CDR1 and CDR2 sequences are SGHRS and YFSETQ. The CDR3 has 12 residues. Generated by immunoSEQ multiplex PCR, the TCRdb table keeps only in-frame clones and is missing some. The table shows about 120,000 clones, with about nine tenths occurring only once. The chain combines TRBV5-1 with TRBJ1-1; D is undetermined. The sequencing here drew on peripheral blood, taken on day 0 of AZD1222 vaccination. The source of this sequence is an adult in good health. CDR3 amino acids: CAIPFRDTEAFF. CDR3 in DNA: TGCGCCATCCCGTTTAGGGACACTGAAGCTTTCTTT.